These 18 T cell receptor beta chains were sequenced from one sample in a study of blood T cell repertoires in COVID-19. The protocol was immunoSEQ multiplex PCR, while the TCRdb copy is restricted to in-frame clones and leaves out a portion. The data hold about 170,000 clones, with approximately 83% observed a single time. The sequencing sample was made of peripheral blood. The receptor source for this set is a woman older than 75 with acute or convalescent COVID-19.

The chain has TRBV7-9 and TRBJ2-7; D is perhaps TRBD2 (5 bases). Per germline, CDR1 SEHNR and CDR2 FQNEAQ (reference sequence). The ends were cut back, 5 bases at V and 2 bases at J, with 10 bases in the middle. The length of the CDR3 is 13 residues. The CDR3 spells CASSRSGTYEQYF. The CDR3 nucleotides are TGTGCCAGCAGCCGGTCGGGGACCTACGAGCAGTACTTC.

There are a few counts of this clone. This chain links TRBV5-5 with TRBJ2-2; possible D gene TRBD2, 5 bases. The germline gives CDR1 SGHKS, CDR2 YYEKEE (reference sequence). This CDR3 contains 14 residues. Trimming shortened V by 4 bases and J by 6 bases, and 13 bases separated the two germline ends. CDR3 in DNA: TGTGCCAGCAGCCCCGGGATCGGGGCCGGGGAGCTGTTTTTT. This codes for CASSPGIGAGELFF.

The chain carries TRBV29-1 and TRBJ2-5, with TRBD2 matching 11 bases. Germline CDR1 SQVTM, CDR2 ANQGSEA. The CDR3 extends over 13 amino acids. V lost 7 bases and J lost 3; bases outside the gene matches: 4. The CDR3 DNA reads as TGCAGCGCTATGACTAGCGGGGAAGAGACCCAGTACTTC. This translates into CSAMTSGEETQYF.

This rearrangement joins TRBV11-2 to TRBJ2-1, with 8 bases that match TRBD1. After removal of 3 bases from V and 5 bases from J, the junction contained 6 bases not matched to a gene. Germline V gene sequence: CDR1 SGHAT, CDR2 FQNNGV. There are 15 residues in the CDR3. In nucleotides, the CDR3 is TGTGCCAGCAGCTTGAGACAGGGGTTCCACAATGAGCAGTTCTTC. It encodes CASSLRQGFHNEQFF.

The gene calls are TRBV3-1 (or the pseudogene TRBV3-2) and TRBJ1-4; D is unclear. V was pared by 1 base and J by 6 bases, with 15 bases between. The CDR3 totals 16 residues. Germline V gives CDR1 LGHDT, CDR2 YNNKEL (reference sequence). CDR3 in amino acids: CASSQGSRGTDEKLFF. The CDR3 region has the DNA TGTGCCAGCAGCCAAGGGTCCCGGGGTACGGATGAAAAACTGTTTTTT.

The CDR3 region is CASSSGRNLYTQYF. The CDR3 DNA sequence: TGTGCCAGCAGTTCGGGTCGAAACCTGTATACGCAGTATTTT. The V gene is TRBV6-6, the J gene TRBJ2-3; no definite D call. Germline V gene sequence: CDR1 MNHNY, CDR2 SVGAGI (reference sequence). This CDR3 is 14 amino acids long. V was trimmed by 4 bases and J by 7 bases, leaving 15 bases between them.

The CDR3 bases are TGTGCCAGCAGCTTTGACAGGGTTAGAAACACCATATATTTT. Protein: CASSFDRVRNTIYF. The J gene is TRBJ1-3, the V gene TRBV7-2, with 7 bases matching TRBD1. CDR3 size: 14 residues. Germline assignment: CDR1 SGHTA and CDR2 FQGNSA. Trimming removed 3 bases from V and 5 bases from J; junction bases left unmatched: 4. The full variable domain, in which reference TRBV7-2 and TRBJ1-3 provide the parts outside the CDR3, is GAGVSQSPSNKVTEKGKDVELRCDPISGHTALYWYRQSLGQGLEFLIYFQGNSAPDKSGLPSDRFSAERTGGSVSTLTIQRTQQEDSAVYLCASSFDRVRNTIYFGEGSWLTVV.

The J gene is TRBJ2-5, the V gene TRBV29-1; TRBD2 agrees at 8 bases. CDR1 is SQVTM, CDR2 ANQGSEA, per germline. The length of the CDR3 is 12 residues. J gave up 5 bases and V 5 bases, and 4 bases lay outside the gene matches. CDR3 nucleotides: TGCAGCGTTACGAGCGGGGGTGAGACCCAGTACTTC. Amino acid sequence: CSVTSGGETQYF.

This clone was found a few times. V usage is TRBV6-1 and J usage is TRBJ1-4; D ambiguous. This CDR3 contains 14 residues. Per the germline V gene, CDR1 is MNHNS and CDR2 is SASEGT. The V gene lost 3 bases and the J gene lost 0 bases, with 5 bases spanning the gap. The CDR3 loop reads CASSDSATNEKLFF. CDR3 coding DNA: TGTGCCAGCAGTGACAGTGCAACTAATGAAAAACTGTTTTTT.

V usage is TRBV5-1 and J usage is TRBJ2-1, with a possible D match to TRBD2 (6 bases). Germline CDR1 SGHRS, CDR2 YFSETQ. This CDR3 spans 15 amino acids. With 0 bases removed from V and 8 bases from J, the gap between germline ends came to 15 bases. The chain's CDR3 is CASSLEGTSRDEQFF. The CDR3 region has the DNA TGCGCCAGCAGCTTGGAAGGGACTTCTCGGGATGAGCAGTTCTTC.

This chain uses TRBV4-2 with TRBJ1-1; 10 bases align to TRBD1. Germline-derived CDR1 and CDR2 are LGHNA and YNFKEQ. CDR3 length equals 16 residues. Unmatched junction bases numbered 9, after V lost 4 bases and J lost 4 bases. CDR3 protein: CASSPESTGGLTEAFF. The CDR3 DNA follows: TGTGCCAGCAGCCCCGAGTCGACAGGGGGCCTCACTGAAGCTTTCTTT.

This clone was seen a few times. This chain links TRBV14 with TRBJ2-7; 12 nucleotides agree with TRBD2. CDR1 is SGHDN, CDR2 FVKESK, per germline. The V segment lost 1 base and the J segment 4 bases; nucleotides outside the gene matches: 17. The length of the CDR3 is 20 residues. The chain's CDR3 is CASSQGLLAGGREAAYEQYF. The CDR3, as DNA: TGTGCCAGCAGCCAAGGACTTCTAGCGGGAGGGCGAGAAGCGGCTTACGAGCAGTACTTC.

The chain carries TRBV20-1 and TRBJ2-1, with TRBD1 matching 7 bases. Unmatched junction bases numbered 9, after V lost 3 bases and J lost 7 bases. From germline, CDR1 is DFQATT and CDR2 SNEGSKA (reference sequence). This CDR3 is 14 amino acids long. The DNA of the CDR3 is TGCAGTGCTAGTTCGGACAGGAGAGTGAATGAGCAGTTCTTC. It codes for CSASSDRRVNEQFF.

The chain uses TRBV11-3 and TRBJ2-5, with D unresolved. Per germline, CDR1 SGHNT and CDR2 YENEEA. This CDR3 contains 14 residues. Trimming stripped 5 bases from V and 10 bases from J, with 20 bases between. This CDR3 is CASSKLIPGEDQYF. In DNA, the CDR3 is TGTGCCAGCAGCAAATTAATTCCGGGTGAAGACCAGTACTTC.

J is TRBJ1-3 and V is TRBV10-3; D remains unclear. Between the trimmed V and J ends, which lost 6 bases and 0 bases, there was a span of 12 bases. The germline V gene has CDR1 ENHRY and CDR2 SYGVKD. The CDR3 has 15 residues. The CDR3: CAISLGGNSGNTIYF. CDR3 nucleotides: TGTGCCATCAGCCTAGGCGGCAACTCTGGAAACACCATATATTTT.

V gene TRBV5-1 combines with J gene TRBJ1-2; possibly TRBD1 for D (5 bases). Germline loops: CDR1 SGHRS, CDR2 YFSETQ. The CDR3 sequence is 14 residues long. Trimming pared 3 bases from V and 4 bases from J, leaving 13 bases between. DNA for the CDR3: TGCGCCAGCAGCTCCCAACTTGACAGCTATGGCTACACCTTC. It codes for CASSSQLDSYGYTF.

The rearrangement joins TRBV3-1 (or the pseudogene TRBV3-2) to TRBJ1-6, with 7 bases that match TRBD1. V lost 4 bases and J lost 8; bases outside the gene matches: 5. This CDR3 is 14 amino acids long. CDR1 and CDR2 (germline): LGHDT, YNNKEL (reference sequence). The CDR3 sequence is CASSLRDRYSPLHF. The CDR3, as DNA: TGTGCCAGCAGCCTCCGGGACAGATATTCACCCCTCCACTTT.

The rearrangement uses TRBV5-5 and TRBJ1-2; perhaps TRBD1 as D (5 bases). CDR3 size: 15 residues. From germline, CDR1 is SGHKS and CDR2 YYEKEE (reference sequence). The ends were cut back, 0 bases at V and 4 bases at J, with 13 bases in the middle. The CDR3 nucleotides read TGTGCCAGCAGCTTGGGACAGTCTACACCCTATGGCTACACCTTC. Translating it yields CASSLGQSTPYGYTF.